This T cell receptor beta chain was profiled in a study of human T cells and chemical hapten exposure. The CDR3 has 12 residues. Trimming cost V 5 bases and J 4 bases, with 11 bases left between them. Germline assignment: CDR1 SQVTM and CDR2 ANQGSEA. Time point: patch test 1, 2 weeks after DPC sensitization. Treatment described: therapeutic diphenylcyclopropenone sensitization with weekly scalp DPC. Each CDR3 protein is one row after TCRdb ran MiXCR on the RACE reads. The top ten hold about 2.4% of the sample, which has tens of thousands of distinct CDR3 sequences, more than 9% seen once. The V call is TRBV29-1, the J call TRBJ1-1, with D maybe TRBD1 (5 bases). The sample here was whole blood, taken in connection with sensitization to the hapten diphenylcyclopropenone (DPC). This clonotype was obtained from a man aged 40-50 years with alopecia areata. Some clones in this sample may be carry-over from other donors' samples. CDR3 nucleotide sequence: TGCAGCGTTCCTGGGGGTCCCACTGAAGCTTTCTTT. Its protein is CSVPGGPTEAFF.